Following are 24 T cell receptor beta chains from one sample sequenced in a study of blood T cell repertoires in COVID-19. Sequencing used immunoSEQ multiplex PCR; TCRdb keeps in-frame clones, though not all of them. The profile shows 190,000 or so clones, roughly nine tenths of them singletons. Sequencing was carried out using PBMCs or T cells enriched from blood (not recorded which). These receptors came from a woman under 30 who had recovered from COVID-19.

The V and J genes are TRBV28 and TRBJ2-7; TRBD1 agrees at 10 bases. The germline CDR1 and CDR2 sequences are MDHEN and SYDVKM. The CDR3 has 15 amino acids. J was trimmed by 5 bases and V by 7 bases; bases with no gene match: 11. The CDR3 DNA sequence: TGTGCCAGCACTGGTCAGGGACAGGGGTACCACGAGCAGTACTTC. Protein sequence: CASTGQGQGYHEQYF. The full variable domain, in which reference TRBV28 and TRBJ2-7 provide the parts outside the CDR3, is DVKVTQSSRYLVKRTGEKVFLECVQDMDHENMFWYRQDPGLGLRLIYFSYDVKMKEKGDIPEGYSVSREKKERFSLILESASTNQTSMYLCASTGQGQGYHEQYFGPGTRLTVT.

The chain recombines TRBV6-5 with TRBJ2-6; tentatively, D is TRBD1 (5 bases). Looked up from germline, CDR1 is MNHEY and CDR2 is SVGAGI. CDR3 size: 14 residues. Trimming stripped 6 bases from V and 0 bases from J, with 6 bases between. Here the CDR3 DNA reads TGTGCCAGCAGAACAGGCTCTGGGGCCAACGTCCTGACTTTC. It is translated as CASRTGSGANVLTF.

The DNA of the CDR3 is TGCAGCGTTGAAAGGTGGGGCACGGGCGAGCAGTACTTC. It translates to CSVERWGTGEQYF. This rearrangement joins TRBV29-1 to TRBJ2-7; possible D gene TRBD1, 5 bases. CDR1 is SQVTM and CDR2 is ANQGSEA in the germline V gene. The V end was cut by 2 bases, the J end by 6 bases, with 14 bases between. This CDR3 is built from 13 residues.

This rearrangement joins TRBV5-1 to TRBJ1-1; TRBD1 might be the D (5 bases). Trimming stripped 0 bases from V and 5 bases from J, with 14 bases between. This CDR3 region has 15 residues. In germline, CDR1 is SGHRS, CDR2 YFSETQ. The CDR3 sequence is CASSLGPAGGTEAFF. In nucleotides, the CDR3 is TGCGCCAGCAGCTTGGGTCCAGCCGGGGGAACTGAAGCTTTCTTT.

This clone occurred once. The chain joins TRBV19 to TRBJ1-5, with TRBD1 as a possible D gene (5 bases). CDR3 length: 14 amino acids. V was pared by 3 bases and J by 7 bases, with 13 bases between. Germline CDR1 is LNHDA and CDR2 is SQIVND (reference sequence). The CDR3 DNA sequence: TGTGCCAGTAGTATCTGGGGAGGGGACCAGCCCCAGCATTTT. It encodes CASSIWGGDQPQHF. Filled out from reference TRBV19 and TRBJ1-5, the complete variable domain reads DGGITQSPKYLFRKEGQNVTLSCEQNLNHDAMYWYRQDPGQGLRLIYYSQIVNDFQKGDIAEGYSVSREKKESFPLTVTSAQKNPTAFYLCASSIWGGDQPQHFGDGTRLSIL.

This chain's CDR3 is CASSPYKGLKNIQYF. The DNA of the CDR3 is TGTGCCAGCTCACCGTACAAGGGACTTAAAAACATTCAGTACTTC. The J gene is TRBJ2-4, the V gene TRBV18, with a possible D match to TRBD2 (6 bases). CDR1 and CDR2 from the germline V gene are KGHSH and LQKENI. Trimming cost V 3 bases and J 4 bases, with 13 bases left between them. This CDR3 is built from 15 residues.

The rearrangement links TRBV29-1 to TRBJ1-6; tentatively, D is TRBD1 (5 bases). The CDR3 runs 14 residues. V lost 7 bases to trimming and J lost 10 bases, with 20 bases between them. CDR1 is SQVTM, CDR2 ANQGSEA, per germline. The CDR3 spells CSAQDGGSESPLHF. For the CDR3, the DNA is TGCAGCGCACAAGACGGGGGGTCGGAATCACCCCTCCACTTT.

The DNA for the CDR3 is TGCAGCGCAATTACATCTGAACAGGGTATAGCCAATGGCTACACCTTC. Protein product: CSAITSEQGIANGYTF. The chain recombines TRBV29-1 with TRBJ1-2; a weak D match, TRBD1 (6 bases). This CDR3 has 16 residues. V was pared by 7 bases and J by 6 bases, with 27 bases between. CDR1 and CDR2 (germline): SQVTM, ANQGSEA.

The V gene is TRBV27, the J gene TRBJ2-7; possible D gene TRBD1, 5 bases. The germline V gene encodes CDR1 MNHEY and CDR2 SMNVEV (reference sequence). V was trimmed by 2 bases and J by 3 bases, leaving 11 bases between them. This CDR3 comprises 14 residues. The CDR3 loop is CASSLGRVHYEQYF. The CDR3 DNA reads as TGTGCCAGCAGTTTAGGCAGGGTCCACTACGAGCAGTACTTC.

The V and J genes are TRBV12-5 and TRBJ2-5, with D tentatively TRBD1 (6 bases). The CDR3 is 15 residues long. Trimming took 1 base from V and 3 from J, leaving 12 bases between them. Germline V CDR1 and CDR2: LGHNT, FRNRAP. CDR3 in amino acids: CASGLGRQAEETQYF. CDR3 nucleotide sequence: TGTGCTAGTGGTTTGGGACGACAGGCGGAAGAGACCCAGTACTTC.

This clone was seen once. The chain has TRBV5-4 and TRBJ2-1, with 11 nucleotides matching TRBD2. This CDR3 comprises 19 residues. With 2 bases clipped from V and 4 bases from J, the junction kept 14 bases outside the gene matches. In germline, CDR1 is SGHNT, CDR2 YYREEE (reference sequence). CDR3 nucleotide sequence: TGTGCCAGCAGCTTCGGCGGGCTAGCGGGGGGCCAAGGGTACAATGAGCAGTTCTTC. This encodes CASSFGGLAGGQGYNEQFF.

The CDR3 loop is CAWSRTGGYQPQHF. CDR3 coding DNA: TGTGCCTGGAGTAGGACAGGGGGCTATCAGCCCCAGCATTTT. This chain links TRBV30 with TRBJ1-5, with TRBD1 identical over 11 bases. The CDR3 runs to 14 residues. Germline V gene data show CDR1 as GTSNPN and CDR2 as SVGIG (reference sequence). Trimming at V came to 2 bases and at J to 5 bases, leaving 2 bases not matched to a gene.

This clone was detected only once. The V call is TRBV3-1 (or the pseudogene TRBV3-2), the J call TRBJ2-2, with D unresolved. Germline assignment: CDR1 LGHDT and CDR2 YNNKEL (reference sequence). V lost 4 bases and J lost 2, with 11 bases in between. This CDR3 spans 15 amino acids. Written as DNA, the CDR3 is TGTGCCAGCAGCCCAGATTGGGCTAACACCGGGGAGCTGTTTTTT. It codes for CASSPDWANTGELFF.

The chain uses TRBV6-5 and TRBJ1-5, with 7 bases identical to TRBD1. Looked up from germline, CDR1 is MNHEY and CDR2 is SVGAGI. Trimming removed 3 bases from V and 4 bases from J; junction bases left unmatched: 6. CDR3 length: 15 residues. CDR3: CASSYSGGPNQPQHF. The CDR3 coding sequence is TGTGCCAGCAGTTATTCAGGGGGGCCTAATCAGCCCCAGCATTTT.

The V and J genes are TRBV18 and TRBJ2-7; TRBD2 aligns across 8 bases. V shed 2 bases, J shed 7 bases, and the junction held 10 bases outside the gene matches. In germline, CDR1 is KGHSH, CDR2 LQKENI. This CDR3 has 15 residues. CDR3 DNA: TGTGCCAGCTCACCAGTAAGCGGGGGACTAAGTGAGCAGTACTTC. Its protein is CASSPVSGGLSEQYF.

This clone was seen a handful of times. Sequence at one end of the junction differs from germline and may be a read error. The chain employs TRBV5-1 and TRBJ2-7; TRBD2 is a possible D gene (5 bases). Germline-derived CDR1 and CDR2 are SGHRS and YFSETQ. CDR3 length equals 11 residues. CDR3 sequence reads: CASSPSNSGIF. For the CDR3, the DNA is TGCGCCAGCAGCCCCAGCAATTCGGGGATCTTC.

The V and J genes are TRBV19 and TRBJ1-4; D may be TRBD1 (5 bases). V lost 5 bases, J lost 3 bases, and 13 bases lay in between. Per the germline V gene, CDR1 is LNHDA and CDR2 is SQIVND (reference sequence). The CDR3 extends over 15 amino acids. The CDR3 nucleotides read TGTGCCAGTAGTCCTGTGGGGGGTTCTAATGAAAAACTGTTTTTT. Protein sequence: CASSPVGGSNEKLFF. Full variable domain (rest looked up from reference TRBV19 and TRBJ1-4): DGGITQSPKYLFRKEGQNVTLSCEQNLNHDAMYWYRQDPGQGLRLIYYSQIVNDFQKGDIAEGYSVSREKKESFPLTVTSAQKNPTAFYLCASSPVGGSNEKLFFGSGTQLSVL.

The V and J genes are TRBV5-3 and TRBJ2-5, with a weak D call TRBD2 (5 bases). TRBV5-3 is classed as an ORF, of uncertain function. CDR3 size: 17 residues. V lost 6 bases to trimming and J lost 3 bases, with 24 bases between them. The DNA of the CDR3 is TGTGCCAGAATGCAACTGCATCGACTACTCCCAAAAGAGACCCAGTACTTC. Residues: CARMQLHRLLPKETQYF.

The chain uses TRBV5-1 and TRBJ1-1; 7 bases map to TRBD1. Germline assignment: CDR1 SGHRS and CDR2 YFSETQ. This CDR3 is built from 15 residues. The junction had 4 bases not matched to a gene; V was cut back by 1 base and J by 1 base. CDR3 protein: CASSLTGQRNTEAFF. For the CDR3, the DNA is TGCGCCAGCAGCTTGACGGGACAGAGGAACACTGAAGCTTTCTTT.

This chain links TRBV28 with TRBJ2-1; D perhaps matches TRBD2 (5 bases). This CDR3 has 14 amino acids. Per the germline V gene, CDR1 is MDHEN and CDR2 is SYDVKM. The V and J ends lost 8 bases and 8 bases respectively, with 19 bases between them. CDR3 sequence reads: CASAPGDAWDEQFF. CDR3 coding DNA: TGTGCCAGCGCCCCCGGGGATGCTTGGGATGAGCAGTTCTTC.

Regarding this clone: Additional DNA sequences in this sample encode the identical CDR3. The V gene is TRBV9, the J gene TRBJ1-1, with a possible D match to TRBD1 (5 bases). From germline, CDR1 is SGDLS and CDR2 YYNGEE. CDR3 length: 13 residues. Trimming stripped 2 bases from V and 3 bases from J, with 8 bases between. The CDR3 DNA reads as TGTGCCAGCAGCGTCTCGGGGGACACTGAAGCTTTCTTT. Translated, it gives CASSVSGDTEAFF.

J is TRBJ1-2 and V is TRBV19; 9 bases line up with TRBD1. Germline V gene sequence: CDR1 LNHDA, CDR2 SQIVND (reference sequence). J was trimmed by 8 bases and V by 5 bases; bases with no gene match: 12. CDR3 length equals 15 residues. In DNA, the CDR3 is TGTGCCAGTAGTCCCGAGCCCGGGACAGGGAGAGGCTACACCTTC. Protein: CASSPEPGTGRGYTF.

This chain links TRBV11-2 with TRBJ2-5; 11 positions agree with TRBD2. The germline CDR1 and CDR2 sequences are SGHAT and FQNNGV. J gave up 7 bases and V 1 base, and 5 bases lay outside the gene matches. This CDR3 is 15 amino acids long. CDR3 in DNA: TGTGCCAGCAGCTTAGCGGGCCTAGCGGGGGGGACCCAGTACTTC. It is translated as CASSLAGLAGGTQYF.

The chain employs TRBV6-5 and TRBJ2-4; 8 nucleotides match TRBD2. After removal of 6 bases from V and 0 bases from J, the junction contained 4 bases not matched to a gene. Germline CDR1 and CDR2: MNHEY and SVGAGI. The CDR3 totals 15 residues. CDR3 in DNA: TGTGCCAGCAGCAGCCGGGGGGGAGCCAAAAACATTCAGTACTTC. Its protein product is CASSSRGGAKNIQYF.